Listed here are 3 T cell receptor beta chains from one sample, sequenced in a study of cytomegalovirus exposure and HLA in healthy donors. Primers: 60 Vbeta forward and 13 Jbeta reverse. Sequencing used immunoSEQ multiplex PCR; TCRdb keeps in-frame clones, though not all of them. The sample holds 52,000 or so clones, roughly 80% seen once. Source material: PBMCs. The receptors shown here come from a woman in her 40s in good health and CMV-seropositive.

This clone was seen a few times. This chain joins TRBV18 and TRBJ2-7; TRBD1 agrees at 7 bases. Germline V gene lookup returns CDR1 KGHSH and CDR2 LQKENI. This CDR3 is built from 13 residues. V lost 6 bases and J lost 0; bases outside the gene matches: 2. CDR3 sequence (DNA): TGTGCCAGCTCCAGGGACAGCTCCTACGAGCAGTACTTC. Translation gives CASSRDSSYEQYF.

The chain is built from TRBV11-2 and TRBJ2-7, with 8 positions matching TRBD2. The trim removed 8 bases at V and 2 bases at J, leaving 5 bases unmatched. This CDR3 has 13 residues. Germline CDR1 reads SGHAT; CDR2 reads FQNNGV. The CDR3 protein is CASGPGGPYEQYF. The CDR3 nucleotides are TGTGCCAGCGGTCCGGGGGGGCCCTACGAGCAGTACTTC. Using reference TRBV11-2 and TRBJ2-7 for the parts outside the CDR3, the full variable domain is EAGVAQSPRYKIIEKRQSVAFWCNPISGHATLYWYQQILGQGPKLLIQFQNNGVVDDSQLPKDRFSAERLKGVDSTLKIQPAKLEDSAVYLCASGPGGPYEQYFGPGTRLTVT.

This clone was recorded once. The rearrangement joins TRBV7-2 to TRBJ2-1; TRBD2 matches 8 bases. Germline values: CDR1 SGHTA, CDR2 FQGNSA. With V trimmed by 5 bases and J by 7 bases, 7 bases remained unmatched. This CDR3 is 14 amino acids long. The CDR3 spells CASSPGGAKNEQFF. CDR3 coding DNA: TGTGCCAGCAGCCCCGGGGGGGCCAAGAATGAGCAGTTCTTC.